This entry features one TCR beta chain sequence. Its antigen is undetermined. With a J-beta primer mix and a sample-barcoded 5' primer, a second PCR ran about 6 to 11 cycles. TCRdb analysed the 5' RACE reads with MiXCR anew, one entry per CDR3 protein. This table holds 1.2 million to 1.5 million distinct CDR3 sequences, approximately 59% found once. The study isolated at least 6.5 million PBMCs from each sample. Germline V gene lookup returns CDR1 SGHAT and CDR2 FQNNGV. This CDR3 has 15 amino acids. Trimming removed 5 bases at V and 2 bases at J, with 13 bases between. This entry comes from a study of blood T cells in healthy people across ages. Study-wide background: Template switching retrieved approximately one barcoded beta molecule for each two T cells.

Study conclusions and caveats: Estimated diversity, derived from one million T cells, was regarded as an underestimate. Possibly confounding the expanded clonotype changes was the fact that donor CMV status was unknown.

The chain has TRBV11-2 and TRBJ2-1; D unclear. The TCR was taken from a man younger than 35 in good health. Sequencing was done on a sample of blood. The CDR3 nucleotides are TGTGCCAGCAGCCCCCGCGCTAGGCCCTACAATGAGCAGTTCTTC. Its protein is CASSPRARPYNEQFF.